This T cell receptor (beta chain) was profiled in a study of post-analysis software for immune sequencing data. Study-wide context: Recorded subtypes: relapsing-remitting, secondary progressive, progressive-relapsing; some patients unannotated.

Worth noting for this clonotype: Its cognate antigen is unknown.

Whole-study results and caveats: Multiple sclerosis patients had significantly lower normalized Chao1 diversity than controls. Patients had higher frequencies than controls of about 5 TRBV segments, including TRBV5-6, TRBV5-1 and TRBV20-1.

Carried by the TCR beta cDNA libraries were unique molecular identifiers. Roughly 450,000 cDNA molecules came from approximately 1 to 10 million T cells. TCRdb analysed the PCR reads with MiXCR anew, one entry per CDR3 protein. The sample records over 700,000 distinct CDR3 sequences, 25% to 30% being singletons. There are 14 residues in the CDR3. Germline values: CDR1 MNHNY, CDR2 SVGAGI (reference sequence). Sequencing was performed on blood. The chain joins TRBV6-6 to TRBJ2-7; the match to TRBD2 covers 7 bases. The DNA end is more similar to TRBJ2-5, so the J call may be wrong. The TCR was taken from a girl between 5 and 17 years old with multiple sclerosis. The DNA for the CDR3 is TGTGCCAGCAGTTACTGGGGGGGAAAAGAGACCCAGTACTTC. Its translation: CASSYWGGKETQYF.